This is a list of T cell receptor beta chains from one sample in a study of response to subunit inactivated influenza vaccine. One entry per CDR3 protein, called by TCRdb with MiXCR from the RT-PCR reads. The sample lists over 300,000 distinct CDR3 sequences, just over 20% seen once, with 10% in the top ten. The sample consisted of PBMCs from blood, taken approximately 20 months after vaccination. These receptors all come from a man between 50 and 70 years old who received an inactivated influenza vaccine. CDR3s include the opening cysteine and the closing phenylalanine or tryptophan. Each record gives: V gene, J gene, D gene, CDR3 protein. A D gene is named only where the DNA matches it firmly.

v_gene: TRBV11-2
j_gene: TRBJ2-7
d_gene: -
CDR3aa: CASSLMQATHEQYF

v_gene: TRBV10-3
j_gene: TRBJ2-7
d_gene: TRBD1
CDR3aa: CAISGQGAIYEQYF

v_gene: TRBV20-1
j_gene: TRBJ1-4
d_gene: -
CDR3aa: CSARAQTEKLFF

v_gene: TRBV4-2
j_gene: TRBJ2-7
d_gene: -
CDR3aa: CASSQDRQVDEQYF

v_gene: TRBV23-1
j_gene: TRBJ2-7
d_gene: TRBD2
CDR3aa: CASSQWLAGGLSYEQYF

v_gene: TRBV6-2/TRBV6-3
j_gene: TRBJ1-4
d_gene: TRBD1
CDR3aa: CASSPGTGGRMKKLFF

v_gene: TRBV3-1
j_gene: TRBJ1-2
d_gene: TRBD1
CDR3aa: CASRRGRGGYTF

v_gene: TRBV28
j_gene: TRBJ2-3
d_gene: -
CDR3aa: CASSYPDTQYF

v_gene: TRBV20-1
j_gene: TRBJ1-1
d_gene: -
CDR3aa: CSARDEQATNTEAFF

v_gene: TRBV20-1
j_gene: TRBJ2-7
d_gene: TRBD2
CDR3aa: CSAIIAGGLYEQYF

v_gene: TRBV20-1
j_gene: TRBJ1-6
d_gene: -
CDR3aa: CSANNRDAWVSPLHF

v_gene: TRBV12-3/TRBV12-4
j_gene: TRBJ1-3
d_gene: -
CDR3aa: CASSGGVSFSGNTIYF

v_gene: TRBV7-9
j_gene: TRBJ1-2
d_gene: -
CDR3aa: CASTLDLNYGYTF

v_gene: TRBV27
j_gene: TRBJ1-1
d_gene: -
CDR3aa: CASSSTGPGMTFF

v_gene: TRBV21-1
j_gene: TRBJ1-6
d_gene: -
CDR3aa: CASSKEGSSRPQPLRHNSPLHF

v_gene: TRBV11-2
j_gene: TRBJ1-1
d_gene: -
CDR3aa: CASSLGSPARGNTEAFF

v_gene: TRBV19
j_gene: TRBJ1-6
d_gene: -
CDR3aa: CASSDTGNSPLHF

v_gene: TRBV7-9
j_gene: TRBJ1-6
d_gene: -
CDR3aa: CASSPPRGSSYNSPLNF

v_gene: TRBV7-2
j_gene: TRBJ1-6
d_gene: -
CDR3aa: CASSRLSSPLHF

v_gene: TRBV10-3
j_gene: TRBJ1-4
d_gene: -
CDR3aa: CAISENIAEKLFF

v_gene: TRBV6-1
j_gene: TRBJ2-7
d_gene: TRBD1
CDR3aa: CASSQRARGNEQYF

v_gene: TRBV29-1
j_gene: TRBJ1-2
d_gene: -
CDR3aa: CSVGRGFGYTF

v_gene: TRBV20-1
j_gene: TRBJ1-2
d_gene: -
CDR3aa: CSARASGALYGYTF

v_gene: TRBV5-1
j_gene: TRBJ1-6
d_gene: -
CDR3aa: CASSSNLLGPYNSPLHF

v_gene: TRBV5-5
j_gene: TRBJ2-1
d_gene: -
CDR3aa: CASSDGRSYNEQFF

v_gene: TRBV7-2
j_gene: TRBJ2-7
d_gene: -
CDR3aa: CASSLDWLARYEQYF

v_gene: TRBV15
j_gene: TRBJ1-1
d_gene: -
CDR3aa: CATSRDPGTLAFF

v_gene: TRBV12-3/TRBV12-4
j_gene: TRBJ2-2
d_gene: TRBD2
CDR3aa: CASSYPSAGVGELFF

v_gene: TRBV29-1
j_gene: TRBJ2-5
d_gene: -
CDR3aa: CSVQRSQGQETQYF

v_gene: TRBV30
j_gene: TRBJ1-1
d_gene: -
CDR3aa: CANRGVGINTEAFF

v_gene: TRBV28
j_gene: TRBJ2-7
d_gene: TRBD1
CDR3aa: CASSLSTGGRLAYEQYF

v_gene: TRBV13
j_gene: TRBJ2-1
d_gene: -
CDR3aa: CASSGPVGGSYNEQFF

v_gene: TRBV10-2
j_gene: TRBJ1-6
d_gene: -
CDR3aa: CASSESPRGRGSSPLHF

v_gene: TRBV12-3/TRBV12-4
j_gene: TRBJ1-2
d_gene: -
CDR3aa: CASRFSESGYTF

v_gene: TRBV20-1
j_gene: TRBJ2-6
d_gene: -
CDR3aa: CSAQGRSGANVLTF

v_gene: TRBV5-1
j_gene: TRBJ1-4
d_gene: -
CDR3aa: CASSPLSGTNEKLFF

v_gene: TRBV6-1
j_gene: TRBJ1-2
d_gene: TRBD1
CDR3aa: CASSEQQGYSYGYTF

v_gene: TRBV29-1
j_gene: TRBJ2-5
d_gene: -
CDR3aa: CSVEAGWETQYF

v_gene: TRBV28
j_gene: TRBJ2-7
d_gene: TRBD1
CDR3aa: CASSLITGTGIPEQYF

v_gene: TRBV6-6
j_gene: TRBJ2-5
d_gene: -
CDR3aa: CASSVSGETQYF

v_gene: TRBV5-1
j_gene: TRBJ2-1
d_gene: TRBD2
CDR3aa: CASSVAGGIYNEQFF

v_gene: TRBV12-3/TRBV12-4
j_gene: TRBJ2-1
d_gene: -
CDR3aa: CASRGFSYNEQFF

v_gene: TRBV6-2/TRBV6-3
j_gene: TRBJ2-7
d_gene: -
CDR3aa: CASSYGDTYSYEQYF

v_gene: TRBV27
j_gene: TRBJ2-7
d_gene: -
CDR3aa: CASSFSYRDEQYF

v_gene: TRBV5-1
j_gene: TRBJ2-3
d_gene: -
CDR3aa: CASSQTRGVDTQYF

v_gene: TRBV6-2/TRBV6-3
j_gene: TRBJ1-2
d_gene: -
CDR3aa: CASTDAADYGYTF

v_gene: TRBV9
j_gene: TRBJ2-2
d_gene: TRBD2
CDR3aa: CASSVEVAGTTGELFF

v_gene: TRBV5-1
j_gene: TRBJ1-1
d_gene: TRBD1
CDR3aa: CASSPSTGTTEAFF

v_gene: TRBV10-3
j_gene: TRBJ2-7
d_gene: TRBD1
CDR3aa: CAVRDRTYEQYF